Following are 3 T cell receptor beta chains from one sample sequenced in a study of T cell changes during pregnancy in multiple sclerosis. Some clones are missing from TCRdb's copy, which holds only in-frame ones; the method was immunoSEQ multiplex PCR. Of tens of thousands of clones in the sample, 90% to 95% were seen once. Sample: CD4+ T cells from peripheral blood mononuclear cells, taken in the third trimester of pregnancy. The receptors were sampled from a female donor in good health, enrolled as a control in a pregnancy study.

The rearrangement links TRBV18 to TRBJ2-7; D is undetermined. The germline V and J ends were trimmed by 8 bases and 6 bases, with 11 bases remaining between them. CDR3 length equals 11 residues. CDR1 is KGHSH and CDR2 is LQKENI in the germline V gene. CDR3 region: CASAASSEQYF. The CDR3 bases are TGTGCCAGCGCGGCGTCCAGCGAGCAGTACTTC.

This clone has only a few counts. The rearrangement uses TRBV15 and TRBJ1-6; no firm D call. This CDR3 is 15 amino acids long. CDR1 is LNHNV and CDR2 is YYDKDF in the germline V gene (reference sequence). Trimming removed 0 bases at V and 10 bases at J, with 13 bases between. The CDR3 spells CATSRDLQVTSPLHF. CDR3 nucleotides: TGTGCCACCAGCAGAGATTTACAAGTTACCTCACCCCTCCACTTT.

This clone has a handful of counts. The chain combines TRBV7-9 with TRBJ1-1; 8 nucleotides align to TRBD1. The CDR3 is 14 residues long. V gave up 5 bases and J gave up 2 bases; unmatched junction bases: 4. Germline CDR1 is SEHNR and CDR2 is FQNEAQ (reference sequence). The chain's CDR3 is CASSKTGVNTEAFF. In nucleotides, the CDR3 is TGTGCCAGCAGCAAGACAGGGGTTAACACTGAAGCTTTCTTT.